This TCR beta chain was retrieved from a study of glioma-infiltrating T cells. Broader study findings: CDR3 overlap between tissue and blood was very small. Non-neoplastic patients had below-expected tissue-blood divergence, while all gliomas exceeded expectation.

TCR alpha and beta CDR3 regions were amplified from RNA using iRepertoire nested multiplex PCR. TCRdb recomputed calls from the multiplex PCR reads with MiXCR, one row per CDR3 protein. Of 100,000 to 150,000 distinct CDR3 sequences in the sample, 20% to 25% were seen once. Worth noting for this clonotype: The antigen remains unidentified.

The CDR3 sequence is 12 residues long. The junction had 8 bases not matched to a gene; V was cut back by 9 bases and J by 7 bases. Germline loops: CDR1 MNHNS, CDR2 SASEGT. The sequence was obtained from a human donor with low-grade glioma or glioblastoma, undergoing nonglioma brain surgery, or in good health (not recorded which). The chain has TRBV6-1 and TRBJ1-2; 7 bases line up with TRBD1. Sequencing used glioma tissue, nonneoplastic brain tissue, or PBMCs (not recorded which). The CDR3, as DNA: TGTGCCAGAAGACAGGGATCTGGTGGCTACACCTTC. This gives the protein CARRQGSGGYTF.